These T cell receptor beta chains were read from a single sample in a study of shared clonotypes between healthy human individuals. Here immunoSEQ multiplex PCR was the method, and the copy in TCRdb shows in-frame clones only, minus some. The data contain 2 million to 2.5 million clones, approximately 94% of them singletons. Source material: naive CD4+ T cells sorted from blood. These receptors all stem from a man younger than 35 in good health. Each CDR3 is given with its conserved first and last residue. The order of the fields is CDR3 protein, CDR3 DNA, D gene, V gene, J gene, clone size. D genes are given only for firm matches. Size is stated for part of the rows, as once, few or many counts, or as a class when the clone is expanded.

cdr3_aa: CASSPGQGAASPLHF
cdr3_nt: TGTGCCAGCAGTCCCGGACAGGGGGCGGCTTCACCCCTCCACTTT
d_call: TRBD1
v_call: TRBV28
j_call: TRBJ1-6
clone_size: .

cdr3_aa: CASRLTEGKLFF
cdr3_nt: TGTGCCAGCAGATTGACGGAGGGAAAACTGTTTTTT
d_call: .
v_call: TRBV2
j_call: TRBJ1-4
clone_size: .

cdr3_aa: CSVEISPNYDYTF
cdr3_nt: TGCAGCGTTGAAATATCCCCTAACTATGACTACACCTTC
d_call: .
v_call: TRBV29-1
j_call: TRBJ1-2
clone_size: .

cdr3_aa: CASSWASGGEQFF
cdr3_nt: TGTGCCAGCAGCTGGGCTAGCGGCGGTGAGCAGTTCTTC
d_call: TRBD2
v_call: TRBV5-6
j_call: TRBJ2-1
clone_size: .

cdr3_aa: CATSRDGGNTGELFF
cdr3_nt: TGTGCCACCAGCAGAGATGGCGGAAACACCGGGGAGCTGTTTTTT
d_call: .
v_call: TRBV15
j_call: TRBJ2-2
clone_size: .

cdr3_aa: CASSDVTRGYEAFF
cdr3_nt: TGTGCCAGCAGTGATGTTACGAGGGGATATGAAGCTTTCTTT
d_call: .
v_call: TRBV2
j_call: TRBJ1-1
clone_size: once

cdr3_aa: CASSQHVGTVGSEQYF
cdr3_nt: TGTGCCAGCAGCCAACACGTAGGGACCGTAGGAAGCGAGCAGTACTTC
d_call: .
v_call: TRBV14
j_call: TRBJ2-7
clone_size: once

cdr3_aa: CASSERGTEAFF
cdr3_nt: TGTGCCAGTAGTGAACGAGGCACTGAAGCTTTCTTT
d_call: .
v_call: TRBV19
j_call: TRBJ1-1
clone_size: .

cdr3_aa: CASAPDRLGSGANVLTF
cdr3_nt: TGCGCCAGCGCTCCGGACAGGTTAGGGTCTGGGGCCAACGTCCTGACTTTC
d_call: TRBD1
v_call: TRBV5-1
j_call: TRBJ2-6
clone_size: .

cdr3_aa: CASSWGQPNTGELFF
cdr3_nt: TGCGCCAGCAGCTGGGGACAGCCTAACACCGGGGAGCTGTTTTTT
d_call: TRBD1
v_call: TRBV5-1
j_call: TRBJ2-2
clone_size: .

cdr3_aa: CASSLGAQMNTEAFF
cdr3_nt: TGTGCCAGCAGCTTAGGAGCCCAGATGAACACTGAAGCTTTCTTT
d_call: .
v_call: TRBV7-2
j_call: TRBJ1-1
clone_size: .

cdr3_aa: CASRGQGRTEAFF
cdr3_nt: TGTGCCAGCAGAGGACAGGGGAGGACTGAAGCTTTCTTT
d_call: TRBD1
v_call: TRBV5-6
j_call: TRBJ1-1
clone_size: .

cdr3_aa: CASSLRVVGVGTDTQYF
cdr3_nt: TGCGCCAGCAGCTTGAGGGTAGTGGGCGTGGGCACAGATACGCAGTATTTT
d_call: .
v_call: TRBV5-1
j_call: TRBJ2-3
clone_size: .